This T cell receptor (beta chain) came from a study of blood T cell repertoires in COVID-19. Trimming at V came to 6 bases and at J to 9 bases, leaving 4 bases not matched to a gene. This CDR3 has 12 amino acids. CDR1 MGHDK and CDR2 SYGVNS come from the germline V gene. This clone was counted only a few times. In the authors' methods: Estimates of nucleated cell counts were drawn from the amplification of reference gene primers. The method was immunoSEQ multiplex PCR; TCRdb's version includes in-frame clones alone and lacks a portion of them. From that table come the V and J calls and clone size; the DNA was used to work out D and trimming. The data show 150,000 to 250,000 clones, around 94% seen once.

The clonotype originates from a man younger than 45 with COVID-19, enrolled during active disease. Source material: peripheral blood. The gene calls are TRBV25-1 and TRBJ1-5; TRBD1 agrees at 8 bases. The CDR3 region is CASRQGGGPQHF. CDR3 sequence (DNA): TGTGCCAGCAGACAGGGGGGAGGGCCCCAGCATTTT.